This T cell receptor (beta chain) was sequenced for a study of shared clonotypes between healthy human individuals. The method was immunoSEQ multiplex PCR; TCRdb's version includes in-frame clones alone and lacks a portion of them. The table includes roughly 760,000 clones, over 65% detected once. CDR1 SEHNR and CDR2 FQNEAQ come from the germline V gene (reference sequence). Trimming took 7 bases from V and 6 from J, leaving 21 bases between them. The CDR3 is 15 amino acids. The source material was memory CD4+ T cells sorted from blood. Subset: CD45RA-negative fraction. V is TRBV7-9 and J is TRBJ2-5; D tentatively reads TRBD1 or TRBD2 (5 bases each). The sequence derives from a woman between 25 and 40 years old in good health. CDR3 sequence: CASKTTGTSDQTQYF. The CDR3, as DNA: TGTGCCAGCAAGACTACCGGGACGTCAGATCAGACCCAGTACTTC.